This T cell receptor beta chain was observed in a study of blood T cell repertoires in COVID-19. Across the whole study: There were acute and convalescent COVID-19 samples, and they came from the United States, Italy and Spain. PBMCs, B-cell-depleted T cells, or T cells were the source of the cDNA or gDNA that made up the material.

The authors' processing: From reference gene primer amplification, estimates of nucleated cell counts were derived. Profiling relied on immunoSEQ multiplex PCR, and the TCRdb table lists in-frame clones only, not all of them. The DNA gave D and trimming, while V, J and clone size come from that table. The sample comprises 200,000 or so clones, 84% of which are singletons, and under 2.5% rests with the top ten. The CDR3 covers 15 residues. Germline V gene data show CDR1 as SGHDT and CDR2 as YYEEEE. Trimming cost V 2 bases and J 8 bases, with 17 bases left between them. The source is a man aged 40-49 years who had recovered from COVID-19. This sequence joins TRBV5-6 and TRBJ1-3; unclear D gene. What was sequenced was peripheral blood. Here the CDR3 reads CASSLLQRREDTIYF. The DNA of the CDR3 is TGTGCCAGCAGCTTATTACAGAGGAGGGAAGACACCATATATTTT. The full variable domain, completed using reference TRBV5-6 and TRBJ1-3, is DAGVTQSPTHLIKTRGQQVTLRCSPKSGHDTVSWYQQALGQGPQFIFQYYEEEERQRGNFPDRFSGHQFPNYSSELNVNALLLGDSALYLCASSLLQRREDTIYFGEGSWLTVV.